The 22 T cell receptor beta chains given below trace back to one sample, sequenced in a study of blood T cell repertoires in COVID-19. Method: immunoSEQ multiplex PCR; TCRdb's copy keeps in-frame clones and lacks some. The sample has around 290,000 clones; about nine tenths are singletons. Sequencing input: peripheral blood. These receptors all stem from a woman aged 30 to 39 with COVID-19, enrolled during active disease.

In the case of this clone: One end of the junction varies from germline; a read error may be responsible. The CDR3 loop is CASSPPGQTLAF. The CDR3 nucleotides are TGTGCCAGCTCACCACCGGGACAGACCCTTGCCTTC. The chain joins TRBV18 to TRBJ1-2, with 7 bases fitting TRBD1. The CDR3 has 12 residues. CDR1 and CDR2 from the germline V gene are KGHSH and LQKENI.

This rearrangement joins TRBV10-3 to TRBJ1-5, with D perhaps TRBD1 (6 bases). The CDR3 spans 14 residues. V was clipped by 4 bases and J by 6 bases, with 13 bases between them. Germline values: CDR1 ENHRY, CDR2 SYGVKD. In nucleotides, the CDR3 is TGTGCCATCAGTGTTGAGGGGGGGAGTCAGCCCCAGCATTTT. As protein: CAISVEGGSQPQHF.

V is TRBV9 and J is TRBJ1-2; 7 positions match TRBD1. The V segment lost 4 bases and the J segment 4 bases; nucleotides outside the gene matches: 10. CDR1 and CDR2 from the germline V gene are SGDLS and YYNGEE. The CDR3 sequence is 15 residues long. The CDR3: CASSPGTDISYGYTF. In nucleotides, the CDR3 is TGTGCCAGCAGCCCAGGGACAGATATCTCCTATGGCTACACCTTC.

This chain joins TRBV15 and TRBJ2-1, with 9 nucleotides matching TRBD2. J was trimmed by 8 bases and V by 0 bases; bases with no gene match: 14. This CDR3 has 18 amino acids. Germline CDR1 is LNHNV and CDR2 is YYDKDF (reference sequence). CDR3 in DNA: TGTGCCACCAGCAGAGATTCCCGGACTAGCGAGGGACGGGATGAGCAGTTCTTC. This translates into CATSRDSRTSEGRDEQFF.

V and J are TRBV7-6 and TRBJ2-7, with 8 bases aligning to TRBD1. Germline V gene lookup returns CDR1 SGHVS and CDR2 FNYEAQ. The CDR3 is 17 residues long. V dropped 1 base and J dropped 2; count of bases not matched to a gene: 10. The CDR3: CASSLGTGTGVPYEQYF. CDR3 coding DNA: TGTGCCAGCAGCTTAGGTACCGGGACAGGCGTCCCCTACGAGCAGTACTTC.

The rearrangement links TRBV3-1 (or the pseudogene TRBV3-2) to TRBJ2-1; the D gene is possibly TRBD2 (7 bases). This CDR3 comprises 14 residues. Trimming took 5 bases from V and 8 from J, leaving 16 bases between them. Germline V gives CDR1 LGHDT, CDR2 YNNKEL (reference sequence). The DNA for the CDR3 is TGTGCCAGCAGCGAAGTTTGGGGGGGCTATGAGCAGTTCTTC. Translated, it gives CASSEVWGGYEQFF.

This clone has just one count. The chain is built from TRBV5-1 and TRBJ2-3; weak D call: TRBD1 (5 bases). This CDR3 has 16 residues. V gave up 0 bases and J gave up 4 bases, with 15 bases separating them. Germline CDR1 is SGHRS and CDR2 is YFSETQ. The CDR3 bases are TGCGCCAGCAGCTTGGCCCGCAGGGAAATTGCAGATACGCAGTATTTT. It specifies CASSLARREIADTQYF.

The chain combines TRBV3-1 (or the pseudogene TRBV3-2) with TRBJ2-4; 7 bases are shared with TRBD2. The germline V gene encodes CDR1 LGHDT and CDR2 YNNKEL (reference sequence). The V gene end was trimmed by 1 base and the J gene end by 0 bases; junction bases not matched to a gene: 3. This CDR3 contains 16 residues. DNA for the CDR3: TGTGCCAGCAGCCAAGGGGGGGGACTAGCCAAAAACATTCAGTACTTC. It codes for CASSQGGGLAKNIQYF.

This clone has just one count. The V call is TRBV10-3, the J call TRBJ2-5, with TRBD2 identical over 15 bases. The CDR3 length is 18 residues. Trimming cost V 4 bases and J 7 bases; bases outside gene matches: 13. Germline V CDR1 and CDR2: ENHRY, SYGVKD. The CDR3 here is CAISVRTSGRESRVTQYF. The CDR3 nucleotides are TGTGCCATCAGTGTTAGGACTAGCGGGAGGGAAAGTAGAGTGACCCAGTACTTC.

The J gene is TRBJ1-5, the V gene TRBV7-2, with D unclear. Trimming pared 0 bases from V and 6 bases from J, leaving 9 bases between. The CDR3 consists of 14 residues. Germline-derived CDR1 and CDR2 are SGHTA and FQGNSA. The CDR3 loop reads CASSLARVAQPQHF. The CDR3 DNA reads TGTGCCAGCAGCTTAGCGAGGGTCGCTCAGCCCCAGCATTTT.

This chain connects TRBV28 to TRBJ1-3; D uncertain. Trimming took off 1 base at V and 2 bases at J, with 6 bases between the two ends. The CDR3 has 14 residues. In germline, CDR1 is MDHEN, CDR2 SYDVKM. As DNA, the CDR3 is TGTGCCAGCAGTTTATTATGGCCTGGAAACACCATATATTTT. Translated: CASSLLWPGNTIYF.

The rearrangement links TRBV27 to TRBJ1-3, with D possibly matching TRBD1 (5 bases). CDR3 size: 14 residues. V was pared by 5 bases and J by 10 bases, with 18 bases between. Per the germline V gene, CDR1 is MNHEY and CDR2 is SMNVEV (reference sequence). CDR3 in amino acids: CASSPQSGGRTIYF. CDR3 DNA: TGTGCCAGCAGTCCCCAGTCCGGGGGAAGGACCATATATTTT.

The chain is built from TRBV6-4 and TRBJ2-3; tentative D call: TRBD1 (6 bases). V shed 0 bases and J shed 4 bases, with 14 bases lying between them. CDR1 and CDR2 from the germline V gene are MRHNA and SNTAGT. The length of the CDR3 is 16 residues. DNA of the CDR3: TGTGCCAGCAGTGACTCGTCAGGGGCTAGTGCAGATACGCAGTATTTT. It yields the protein CASSDSSGASADTQYF.

This sequence joins TRBV7-9 and TRBJ2-2; D is unresolved. Per germline, CDR1 SEHNR and CDR2 FQNEAQ (reference sequence). The CDR3 sequence is 15 residues long. V lost 7 bases to trimming and J lost 4 bases, with 16 bases between them. The CDR3 here is CASIYGGLRTGELFF. The CDR3 DNA sequence: TGTGCCAGCATTTATGGTGGGCTTCGCACCGGGGAGCTGTTTTTT.

The chain uses TRBV5-1 and TRBJ1-2, with TRBD1 as a possible D gene (5 bases). The germline CDR1 and CDR2 sequences are SGHRS and YFSETQ. The CDR3 runs to 15 residues. V lost 1 base, J lost 3 bases, and 13 bases lay in between. CDR3 in DNA: TGCGCCAGCAGCTTGTTCCCAGGGTCCGACTATGGCTACACCTTC. It specifies CASSLFPGSDYGYTF.

V is TRBV5-8 and J is TRBJ2-7, with 10 bases identical to TRBD1. Germline values: CDR1 SGHTS, CDR2 YDEGEE. The CDR3 covers 14 residues. J lost 6 bases, V lost 3 bases, and 6 bases had no gene match. The CDR3 reads CASSSGTGEREQYF. In DNA form, the CDR3 reads TGTGCCAGCAGCTCCGGGACAGGGGAGCGCGAGCAGTACTTC.

The chain joins TRBV5-5 to TRBJ1-2; no definite D call. This CDR3 is 14 amino acids long. The V end was cut by 0 bases, the J end by 4 bases, with 10 bases between. Germline values: CDR1 SGHKS, CDR2 YYEKEE (reference sequence). This chain's CDR3 is CASSLDISFYGYTF. CDR3 nucleotides: TGTGCCAGCAGCTTGGACATCTCGTTCTATGGCTACACCTTC. The entire variable domain, with the rest obtained from reference TRBV5-5 and TRBJ1-2, is as follows: DAGVTQSPTHLIKTRGQQVTLRCSPISGHKSVSWYQQVLGQGPQFIFQYYEKEERGRGNFPDRFSARQFPNYSSELNVNALLLGDSALYLCASSLDISFYGYTFGSGTRLTVV.

The V and J genes are TRBV1 and TRBJ1-5; TRBD1 was called by the table and not checked on the DNA. TRBV1 is a recognized pseudogene. The CDR3 contains 15 residues. Here the CDR3 DNA reads TGCACCTCGTGTGGGACAGGGGAGCGGGGTCAGCCCCAGCATTTT. Amino acids: CTSCGTGERGQPQHF.

The gene calls are TRBV18 and TRBJ2-7, with 11 bases fitting TRBD2. Trimming took 2 bases from V and 0 from J; bases not matched to a gene: 3. The V gene's germline CDR1 is KGHSH and CDR2 LQKENI. The CDR3 is made up of 16 amino acids. CDR3 sequence (DNA): TGTGCCAGCTCACCATCGACTAGCGGGGTCTCCTACGAGCAGTACTTC. It yields the protein CASSPSTSGVSYEQYF.

The chain couples TRBV6-5 to TRBJ2-1, with D possibly matching TRBD1 (5 bases). CDR1 is MNHEY and CDR2 is SVGAGI in the germline V gene. The V gene lost 5 bases and the J gene lost 3 bases, with 14 bases spanning the gap. The CDR3 spans 15 residues. The CDR3 sequence is CASSTPSGYYNEQFF. The CDR3 DNA sequence: TGTGCCAGCAGTACCCCATCAGGGTACTACAATGAGCAGTTCTTC.

The V and J genes are TRBV7-9 and TRBJ2-7, with D perhaps TRBD2 (6 bases). The ends were cut back, 3 bases at V and 4 bases at J, with 13 bases in the middle. Germline-derived CDR1 and CDR2 are SEHNR and FQNEAQ (reference sequence). This CDR3 contains 14 residues. CDR3 amino acids: CASSFTGSGYEQYF. CDR3 DNA: TGTGCCAGCAGCTTCACCGGGAGTGGGTACGAGCAGTACTTC. Complete variable domain (other parts from reference TRBV7-9 and TRBJ2-7): DTGVSQNPRHKITKRGQNVTFRCDPISEHNRLYWYRQTLGQGPEFLTYFQNEAQLEKSRLLSDRFSAERPKGSFSTLEIQRTEQGDSAMYLCASSFTGSGYEQYFGPGTRLTVT.

The DNA of the CDR3 is TGCGCCAGCAGCTTCGACGCCACTACATCCACCTACGGCTACACCTTC. It is translated as CASSFDATTSTYGYTF. The V and J genes are TRBV5-1 and TRBJ1-2; D is unresolved. This CDR3 contains 16 residues. Trimming shortened V by 2 bases and J by 8 bases, and 22 bases separated the two germline ends. Germline values: CDR1 SGHRS, CDR2 YFSETQ.